These T cell receptor beta chains were read from a single sample in a study of blood T cell repertoires in COVID-19. TCRdb's copy holds only in-frame clones and misses some; the assay was immunoSEQ multiplex PCR. Counted here are 200,000 to 300,000 clones, roughly 77% occurring once; the ten biggest clones make up over 3%. The source material was peripheral blood. Every receptor here comes from a woman aged 80 or over with acute or convalescent COVID-19. The CDR3 runs from the conserved cysteine through the conserved F or W. A D gene is named only where the DNA matches it firmly. The listing skips clone size in some rows; elsewhere it reads once, few, many or a size class.

D,V,J,size,CDR3,DNA
TRBD1,TRBV7-9,TRBJ1-2,many,CASSSPDREWDYGYTF,TGTGCCAGCAGCTCGCCCGACAGGGAGTGGGACTATGGCTACACCTTC
.,TRBV3-1/TRBV3-2,TRBJ2-7,.,CASSPSVVDEQYF,TGTGCCAGCAGCCCCTCGGTTGTGGACGAGCAGTACTTC
.,TRBV19,TRBJ1-1,.,CASSIATIAGLSETNTEAFF,TGTGCCAGTAGTATTGCCACTATAGCGGGACTCTCGGAAACGAACACTGAAGCTTTCTTT
TRBD2,TRBV6-1,TRBJ2-7,.,CASSGYSSGLSYEQYF,TGTGCCAGCAGTGGCTACTCTAGCGGTCTCTCCTACGAGCAGTACTTC
.,TRBV19,TRBJ2-3,.,CASSVGLPRRGHTDTQYF,TGTGCCAGTAGTGTTGGGTTACCACGACGGGGACATACAGATACGCAGTATTTT
TRBD2,TRBV7-2,TRBJ2-3,few,CASSLAFASGARGDTQYF,TGTGCCAGCAGCTTAGCCTTTGCTAGCGGGGCTCGGGGGGATACGCAGTATTTT
.,TRBV6-1,TRBJ1-5,.,CASSEAGASNQPQHF,TGTGCCAGCAGTGAAGCAGGGGCGAGCAATCAGCCCCAGCATTTT
.,TRBV19,TRBJ1-3,few,CASSIVADGNTIYF,TGTGCCAGTAGTATCGTGGCGGATGGAAACACCATATATTTT
.,TRBV5-1,TRBJ2-3,once,CASSLGQITDTQYF,TGCGCCAGCAGCTTGGGGCAGATCACAGATACGCAGTATTTT
.,TRBV11-2,TRBJ2-1,.,CASSLPREVRDKGFF,TGTGCCAGCAGCTTACCCCGAGAGGTTCGGGACAAGGGGTTCTTC
TRBD1,TRBV27,TRBJ1-2,.,CASSLRGPEGGYTF,TGTGCCAGCAGTTTAAGGGGGCCGGAGGGGGGCTACACCTTC